The clone carrying this T cell receptor (beta chain) showed up just a few times. Its antigen is as yet unknown. Healthy Caucasian individuals made up all the donors. The data stem from a study of identical twins. Overall study results and limits: Zero-insertion analyses were open to partial confounding by invariant MAIT and iNKT cells.

TCRdb processed the 5' RACE reads anew with MiXCR; each CDR3 protein has one entry. Counted here are some 320,000 distinct CDR3 sequences, about 12% occurring once; the ten biggest clones make up roughly 7%. CDR1 MDHEN and CDR2 SYDVKM come from the germline V gene. This CDR3 has 14 amino acids. J lost 4 bases, V lost 6 bases, and 6 bases had no gene match. A further study also used this sample, focusing on yellow fever vaccine responses in identical twins.

Specimen: CD8+ T cells sorted from blood. The V and J genes are TRBV28 and TRBJ2-7, with 10 bases identical to TRBD2. The source of this sequence is a woman under 30 in good health. This CDR3 is CASRSGRAGYEQYF. The DNA for the CDR3 is TGTGCCAGCAGAAGCGGGAGGGCCGGTTACGAGCAGTACTTC.